The clone carrying this T cell receptor beta chain was seen a few times. The study recruited people aged about 18 to 95 years across about 25 US areas. Donors were grouped by their self-reported clinical history. The data stem from a study of blood T cell repertoires in COVID-19. About the research overall: Specimens from acute and convalescent COVID-19 originated in the United States, Italy and Spain.

Sequencing used immunoSEQ multiplex PCR; TCRdb keeps in-frame clones, though not all of them. The sample consists of approximately 230,000 clones, approximately 80% of them appearing once. Germline-derived CDR1 and CDR2 are MDHEN and SYDVKM. V lost 6 bases and J 2 bases, leaving 8 bases between the germline ends. The CDR3 runs 12 residues. Sequences were obtained from PBMCs or T cells enriched from blood (not recorded which). The chain uses TRBV28 and TRBJ2-7; D uncertain. The sequence was collected from a man aged 40-49 years who had recovered from COVID-19. The CDR3 protein is CASRTQAYEQYF. For the CDR3, the DNA is TGTGCCAGCAGAACTCAGGCCTACGAGCAGTACTTC. Full variable domain (remainder filled in from reference TRBV28 and TRBJ2-7): DVKVTQSSRYLVKRTGEKVFLECVQDMDHENMFWYRQDPGLGLRLIYFSYDVKMKEKGDIPEGYSVSREKKERFSLILESASTNQTSMYLCASRTQAYEQYFGPGTRLTVT.